These 2 T cell receptor beta chains were sequenced from one sample in a study of blood T cell repertoires in COVID-19 (dated by TCRdb to about 2020). The library was produced with the immunoSEQ multiplex PCR assay. TCRdb mirrors the immuneACCESS table, restricted to in-frame sequences. Some clones are absent from its copies; in checked studies, under half trace to an unresolved V gene, and the reason for the others is unknown. This sample has roughly 60,000 clones in its table, and around four fifths of those were observed once. The ten largest clones represent around 3.5% of the sample. What was sequenced was peripheral blood. The receptors shown here come from a man between 60 and 70 years old with acute or convalescent COVID-19.

The rearrangement links TRBV24-1 to TRBJ2-3; D unclear. The CDR3 contains 13 residues. CDR1 and CDR2 (germline): KGHDR, SFDVKD. Trimming removed 1 base from V and 4 bases from J, with 5 bases in between. The CDR3 coding sequence is TGTGCCACCAGTGATTTCCAGGCAGATACGCAGTATTTT. It yields the protein CATSDFQADTQYF.

The chain joins TRBV10-3 to TRBJ2-3; possible D gene TRBD2, 6 bases. The CDR3 runs 16 residues. Per the germline V gene, CDR1 is ENHRY and CDR2 is SYGVKD. Trimming shortened V by 4 bases and J by 0 bases, and 14 bases separated the two germline ends. CDR3: CAISGRDSYSTDTQYF. Written as DNA, the CDR3 is TGTGCCATCAGTGGCCGGGACTCTTATAGCACAGATACGCAGTATTTT.